A single sample is the source of the 20 T cell receptor beta chains below, sequenced in a study of blood T cell repertoires in COVID-19. The table came from immunoSEQ multiplex PCR; TCRdb's copy has only in-frame clones and leaves some out. The sample has fewer than 85,000 clones, around 67% seen once; the top ten hold roughly 2.6%. Sequencing was done on a sample of peripheral blood. These receptors all come from a human donor with acute or convalescent COVID-19. The donor label of this sample is uncertain.

The rearrangement joins TRBV3-1 (or the pseudogene TRBV3-2) to TRBJ2-1; tentatively, D is TRBD2 (6 bases). Germline CDR1 is LGHDT and CDR2 is YNNKEL (reference sequence). Trimming took off 8 bases at V and 8 bases at J, with 13 bases between the two ends. The CDR3 extends over 12 amino acids. The CDR3 is CASGRKRDEQFF. Here the CDR3 DNA reads TGTGCCAGCGGGAGGAAGAGGGATGAGCAGTTCTTC.

This clone appeared a few times. The V call is TRBV28, the J call TRBJ2-1; D is undetermined. Germline V CDR1 and CDR2: MDHEN, SYDVKM. CDR3 length: 12 residues. V dropped 5 bases and J dropped 5 bases, with 7 bases sitting between them. The CDR3 coding sequence is TGTGCCAGCAGTCTACTAAACAATGAGCAGTTCTTC. This translates into CASSLLNNEQFF.

J is TRBJ2-2 and V is TRBV5-1; 9 positions agree with TRBD2. Looked up from germline, CDR1 is SGHRS and CDR2 is YFSETQ. Losses at the gene ends were 5 bases for V and 5 bases for J; bases not matched to a gene: 13. CDR3 length: 17 residues. The CDR3 nucleotides are TGCGCCAGCAGTCCGGGTTTAGCGGGAGTGCGAACCGGGGAGCTGTTTTTT. Protein sequence: CASSPGLAGVRTGELFF.

The CDR3 region is CASNGRDTQYF. CDR3 sequence (DNA): TGTGCCAGCAACGGTCGAGATACGCAGTATTTT. The chain is built from TRBV2 and TRBJ2-3; no clear D. V lost 7 bases to trimming and J lost 5 bases, with 7 bases between them. Germline CDR1 SNHLY, CDR2 FYNNEI. CDR3 length equals 11 residues.

V usage is TRBV5-1 and J usage is TRBJ1-1; D is perhaps TRBD1 (6 bases). From germline, CDR1 is SGHRS and CDR2 YFSETQ. With 4 bases removed from V and 1 base from J, the gap between germline ends came to 14 bases. The CDR3 extends over 15 amino acids. For the CDR3, the DNA is TGCGCCAGCAGCCCAAGGGGGGAGGGGAACACTGAAGCTTTCTTT. Its protein product is CASSPRGEGNTEAFF.

There are a few counts of this clone. The chain has TRBV18 and TRBJ1-1; D uncertain. V shed 3 bases and J shed 1 base, with 15 bases lying between them. Germline CDR1 is KGHSH and CDR2 is LQKENI. The CDR3 sequence is 16 residues long. The CDR3 loop reads CASSPPGPGGNTEAFF. CDR3 bases: TGTGCCAGCTCACCGCCGGGTCCCGGAGGGAACACTGAAGCTTTCTTT.

This clone showed up many times. V gene TRBV7-3 combines with J gene TRBJ2-7; the D gene is possibly TRBD1 (6 bases). The CDR3 length is 14 residues. V dropped 5 bases and J dropped 3 bases, with 14 bases sitting between them. Germline V gives CDR1 SGHTA, CDR2 FQGTGA. The CDR3 DNA reads as TGTGCCAGCAGCCCAATTTCGGACAGCTACGAGCAGTACTTC. Residues: CASSPISDSYEQYF.

This clone was seen once. The chain combines TRBV19 with TRBJ1-1; 9 nucleotides match TRBD1. Germline values: CDR1 LNHDA, CDR2 SQIVND (reference sequence). This CDR3 contains 15 residues. Trimming took 5 bases from V and 7 from J; bases not matched to a gene: 11. The CDR3 here is CASSWGQGYRDEAFF. In nucleotides, the CDR3 is TGTGCCAGTAGTTGGGGACAGGGTTATCGGGATGAAGCTTTCTTT.

This clone has a single count. The rearrangement joins TRBV5-1 to TRBJ2-3; TRBD2 agrees at 8 bases. Germline V lookup: CDR1 SGHRS, CDR2 YFSETQ. After removal of 3 bases from V and 4 bases from J, the junction contained 4 bases not matched to a gene. This CDR3 has 14 residues. CDR3 coding DNA: TGCGCCAGCAGCTATGGACTAGCCCCAGATACGCAGTATTTT. It codes for CASSYGLAPDTQYF.

This chain joins TRBV28 and TRBJ2-7; 10 bases align to TRBD2. CDR1 is MDHEN and CDR2 is SYDVKM in the germline V gene. V was clipped by 5 bases and J by 11 bases; unmatched bases: 12. This CDR3 is 14 amino acids long. In DNA form, the CDR3 reads TGTGCCAGCAGTGTAAGGACTAGCGGCCACGAAAAGTACTTC. Translation: CASSVRTSGHEKYF.

J is TRBJ1-5 and V is TRBV6-4, with D uncertain. CDR1 is MRHNA, CDR2 SNTAGT, per germline. The CDR3 has 16 amino acids. V shed 6 bases and J shed 0 bases, with 15 bases lying between them. The CDR3 bases are TGTGCCAGCAGACCCCGGACTGACCTTAGCAATCAGCCCCAGCATTTT. It translates to CASRPRTDLSNQPQHF.

The V call is TRBV28, the J call TRBJ2-7; 7 bases agree with TRBD2. CDR1 MDHEN and CDR2 SYDVKM come from the germline V gene. There are 12 residues in the CDR3. The CDR3 DNA reads TGTGCGTCAGAGCGGGACGCCTACGAGCAGTACTTC. Its translation: CASERDAYEQYF.

This sequence joins TRBV3-1 (or the pseudogene TRBV3-2) and TRBJ1-1, with D maybe TRBD1 (5 bases). This CDR3 region has 15 residues. V was shortened by 4 bases and J by 1 base, with 13 bases between the two germline ends. Germline loops: CDR1 LGHDT, CDR2 YNNKEL (reference sequence). CDR3 sequence: CASSRGSGWNTEAFF. Here the CDR3 DNA reads TGTGCCAGCAGCCGGGGGAGCGGGTGGAACACTGAAGCTTTCTTT.

This clone was recorded once. The chain's CDR3 is CASSPPRQPQHF. CDR3 coding DNA: TGTGCCAGCAGTCCCCCGAGGCAGCCCCAGCATTTT. This chain joins TRBV12-3 or TRBV12-4 and TRBJ1-5, with D unclear. The V gene lost 5 bases and the J gene lost 7 bases, with 9 bases spanning the gap. The CDR3 length is 12 residues.

This clone came up a few times. V and J are TRBV5-1 and TRBJ1-6; 11 bases line up with TRBD1. Germline CDR1 is SGHRS and CDR2 is YFSETQ. The CDR3 loop spans 16 amino acids. Trimming at V came to 3 bases and at J to 9 bases, leaving 8 bases not matched to a gene. Here the CDR3 DNA reads TGCGCCAGCAGCTCGTCGACCGGGACAGGGGGTTCACCCCTCCACTTT. Protein: CASSSSTGTGGSPLHF.

The rearrangement joins TRBV19 to TRBJ2-5; TRBD2 matches at 7 bases. Germline CDR1 and CDR2: LNHDA and SQIVND (reference sequence). CDR3 length: 17 residues. V was clipped by 2 bases and J by 4 bases; unmatched bases: 13. CDR3 in DNA: TGTGCCAGTAGTATATCTACCCAACGCCCTAGCGGAGAGACCCAGTACTTC. Translation gives CASSISTQRPSGETQYF.

The V and J genes are TRBV11-2 and TRBJ2-7, with 8 bases matching TRBD2. Germline-derived CDR1 and CDR2 are SGHAT and FQNNGV. This CDR3 contains 12 residues. The ends lost 1 base at V and 9 bases at J; junction bases unmatched: 2. CDR3 residues: CASSLALAGQYF. The CDR3 nucleotides read TGTGCCAGCAGCTTAGCGCTAGCGGGGCAGTACTTC.

The chain is built from TRBV5-4 and TRBJ2-3; TRBD2 matches 7 bases. This CDR3 has 15 amino acids. Germline-derived CDR1 and CDR2 are SGHNT and YYREEE (reference sequence). V lost 0 bases to trimming and J lost 4 bases; unmatched junction nucleotides: 5. The CDR3 spells CASSLAGGGADTQYF. The CDR3 DNA reads as TGTGCCAGCAGCTTGGCCGGGGGAGGGGCAGATACGCAGTATTTT.

This clone was seen a single time. V usage is TRBV6-5 and J usage is TRBJ2-5; possibly TRBD2 for D (6 bases). The V end lost 5 bases, the J end lost 4 bases, and 14 bases lay between the germline ends. The CDR3 length is 14 residues. Germline values: CDR1 MNHEY, CDR2 SVGAGI. CDR3: CASSPSGFGETQYF. DNA for the CDR3: TGTGCCAGCAGTCCAAGCGGGTTCGGAGAGACCCAGTACTTC.

The J gene is TRBJ1-3, the V gene TRBV19; TRBD1 might be the D (6 bases). Germline CDR1 LNHDA, CDR2 SQIVND (reference sequence). This CDR3 is built from 15 residues. V dropped 5 bases and J dropped 0 bases, with 11 bases sitting between them. In DNA, the CDR3 is TGTGCCAGTAGTTTTGACAGGACCTCTGGAAACACCATATATTTT. It specifies CASSFDRTSGNTIYF.